Described below is a single T cell receptor (beta chain) sequence and its context. These data are taken from a study of control samples from healthy donors and cancer patients. This CDR3 is built from 13 residues. CDR1 is SGHTS and CDR2 is YDEGEE in the germline V gene. With V trimmed by 9 bases and J by 3 bases, 6 bases remained unmatched. Clones were sequenced by immunoSEQ multiplex PCR, and TCRdb holds only the in-frame ones, with some missing. Of about 220,000 clones listed, about 93% are singletons. This TCR was recovered from a middle-aged man in good health. The rearrangement links TRBV5-8 to TRBJ2-7; the match to TRBD2 covers 10 bases. Input material: blood. In nucleotides, the CDR3 is TGTGCCATCACGAGCGGGGGGGGCTACGAGCAGTACTTC. It translates to CAITSGGGYEQYF.